The T cell receptor (beta chain) described here comes from a study of CD8 T cells in Susac syndrome. There are 15 residues in the CDR3. CDR1 MGHRA and CDR2 YSYEKL come from the germline V gene. Deletions cut 1 base from V and 7 bases from J, with 13 bases between. Random hexamers served to reverse transcribe roughly 0.5 to 1 ug RNA. TCRdb recomputed calls from the immunoSEQ multiplex PCR reads with MiXCR, one row per CDR3 protein. The sample has some 150,000 distinct CDR3 sequences, under 97% seen once. Sequencing used CD4+ T cells from PBMCs. This clonotype was obtained from a human donor with Susac syndrome. The V call is TRBV4-1, the J call TRBJ2-2; D unclear. The CDR3 DNA reads as TGCGCCAGCAGCCAAGGGTTTGTACGGAGCGGGGAGCTGTTTTTT. This gives the protein CASSQGFVRSGELFF.